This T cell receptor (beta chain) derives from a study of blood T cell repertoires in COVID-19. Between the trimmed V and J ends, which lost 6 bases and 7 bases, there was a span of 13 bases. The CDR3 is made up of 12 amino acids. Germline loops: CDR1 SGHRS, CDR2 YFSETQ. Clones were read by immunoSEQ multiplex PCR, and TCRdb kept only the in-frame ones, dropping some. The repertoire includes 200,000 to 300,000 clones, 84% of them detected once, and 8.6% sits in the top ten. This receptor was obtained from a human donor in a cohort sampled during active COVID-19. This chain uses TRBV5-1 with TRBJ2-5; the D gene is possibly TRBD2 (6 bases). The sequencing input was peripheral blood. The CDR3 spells CASIGTEGTQYF. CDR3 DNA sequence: TGCGCCAGCATTGGGACTGAGGGGACCCAGTACTTC.